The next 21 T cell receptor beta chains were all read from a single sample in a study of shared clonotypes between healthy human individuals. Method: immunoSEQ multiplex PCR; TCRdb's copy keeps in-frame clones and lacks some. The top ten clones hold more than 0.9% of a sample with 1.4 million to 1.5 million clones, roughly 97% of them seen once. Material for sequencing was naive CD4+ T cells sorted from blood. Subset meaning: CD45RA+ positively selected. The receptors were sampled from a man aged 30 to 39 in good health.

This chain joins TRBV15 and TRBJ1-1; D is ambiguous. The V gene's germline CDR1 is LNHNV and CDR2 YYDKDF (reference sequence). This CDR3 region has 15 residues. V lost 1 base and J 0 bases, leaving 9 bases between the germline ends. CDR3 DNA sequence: TGTGCCACCAGCAGAGTGGTGGAGTTGAACACTGAAGCTTTCTTT. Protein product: CATSRVVELNTEAFF.

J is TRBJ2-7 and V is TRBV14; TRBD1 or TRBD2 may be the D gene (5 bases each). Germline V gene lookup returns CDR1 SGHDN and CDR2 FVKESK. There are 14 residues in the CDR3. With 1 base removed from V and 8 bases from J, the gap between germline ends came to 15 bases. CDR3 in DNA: TGTGCCAGCAGCCAAGTAGGTACGAGGGGAAAGCAGTACTTC. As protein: CASSQVGTRGKQYF.

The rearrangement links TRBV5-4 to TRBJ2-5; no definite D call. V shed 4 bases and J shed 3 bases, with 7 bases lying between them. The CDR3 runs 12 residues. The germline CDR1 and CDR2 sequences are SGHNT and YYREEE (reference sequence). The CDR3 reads CASSGQEETQYF. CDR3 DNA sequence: TGTGCCAGCAGCGGTCAGGAAGAGACCCAGTACTTC.

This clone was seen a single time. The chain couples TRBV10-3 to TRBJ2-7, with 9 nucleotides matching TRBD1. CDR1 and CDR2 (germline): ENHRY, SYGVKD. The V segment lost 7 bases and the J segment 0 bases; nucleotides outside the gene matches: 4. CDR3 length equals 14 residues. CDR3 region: CAIKRDRDSYEQYF. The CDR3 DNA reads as TGTGCCATCAAACGGGACAGGGACTCCTACGAGCAGTACTTC.

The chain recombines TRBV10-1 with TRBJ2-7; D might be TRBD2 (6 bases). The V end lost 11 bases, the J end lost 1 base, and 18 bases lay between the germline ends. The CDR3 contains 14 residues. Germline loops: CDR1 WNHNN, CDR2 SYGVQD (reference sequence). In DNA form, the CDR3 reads TGCGCCTCCAGCCGGGGAGGTCGATCCTACGAGCAGTACTTC. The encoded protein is CASSRGGRSYEQYF.

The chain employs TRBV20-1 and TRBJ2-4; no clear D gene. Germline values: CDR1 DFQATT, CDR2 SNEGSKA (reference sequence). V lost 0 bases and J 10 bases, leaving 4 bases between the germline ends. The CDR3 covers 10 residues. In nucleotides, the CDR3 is TGCAGTGCTAGAGACAGAATTCAGTACTTC. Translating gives CSARDRIQYF.

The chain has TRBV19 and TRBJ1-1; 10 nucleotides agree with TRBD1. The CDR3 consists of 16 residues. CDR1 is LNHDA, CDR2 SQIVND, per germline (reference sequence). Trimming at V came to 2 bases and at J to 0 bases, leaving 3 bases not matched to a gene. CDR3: CASSIRTGGVNTEAFF. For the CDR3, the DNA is TGTGCCAGTAGTATACGGACAGGGGGAGTGAACACTGAAGCTTTCTTT.

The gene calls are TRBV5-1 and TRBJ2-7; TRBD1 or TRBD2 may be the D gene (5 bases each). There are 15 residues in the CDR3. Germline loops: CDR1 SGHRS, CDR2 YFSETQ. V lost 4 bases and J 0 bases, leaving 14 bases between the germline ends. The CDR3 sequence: CASSTDSTSSYEQYF. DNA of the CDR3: TGCGCCAGCAGCACCGACAGCACTAGCTCCTACGAGCAGTACTTC.

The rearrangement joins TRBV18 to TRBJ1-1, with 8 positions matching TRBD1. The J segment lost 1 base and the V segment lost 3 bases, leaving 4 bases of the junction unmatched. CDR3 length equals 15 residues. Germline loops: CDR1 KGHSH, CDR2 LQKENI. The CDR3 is CASSPDRGWNTEAFF. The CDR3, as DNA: TGTGCCAGCTCACCCGACAGGGGATGGAACACTGAAGCTTTCTTT.

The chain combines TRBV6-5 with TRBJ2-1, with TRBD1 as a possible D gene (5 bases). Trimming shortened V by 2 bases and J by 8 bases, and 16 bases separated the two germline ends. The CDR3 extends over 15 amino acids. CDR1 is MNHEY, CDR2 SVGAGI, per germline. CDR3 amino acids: CASSYPGSLGDEQFF. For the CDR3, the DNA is TGTGCCAGCAGTTACCCAGGGTCTTTGGGTGATGAGCAGTTCTTC.

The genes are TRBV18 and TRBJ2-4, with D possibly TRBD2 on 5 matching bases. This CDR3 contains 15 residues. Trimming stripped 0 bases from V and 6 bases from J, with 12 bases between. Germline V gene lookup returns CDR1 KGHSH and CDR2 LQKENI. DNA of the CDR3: TGTGCCAGCTCACCACCCGGCGGAGGAGGAAACATTCAGTACTTC. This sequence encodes CASSPPGGGGNIQYF. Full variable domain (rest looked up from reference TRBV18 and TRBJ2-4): NAGVMQNPRHLVRRRGQEARLRCSPMKGHSHVYWYRQLPEEGLKFMVYLQKENIIDESGMPKERFSAEFPKEGPSILRIQQVVRGDSAAYFCASSPPGGGGNIQYFGAGTRLSVL.

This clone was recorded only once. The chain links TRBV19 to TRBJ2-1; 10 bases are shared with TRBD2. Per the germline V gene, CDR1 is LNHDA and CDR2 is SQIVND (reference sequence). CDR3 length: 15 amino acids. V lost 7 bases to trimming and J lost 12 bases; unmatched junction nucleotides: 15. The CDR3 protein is CASNHIGLAARGQFF. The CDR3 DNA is TGTGCCAGTAACCACATTGGACTAGCGGCTCGCGGGCAGTTCTTC.

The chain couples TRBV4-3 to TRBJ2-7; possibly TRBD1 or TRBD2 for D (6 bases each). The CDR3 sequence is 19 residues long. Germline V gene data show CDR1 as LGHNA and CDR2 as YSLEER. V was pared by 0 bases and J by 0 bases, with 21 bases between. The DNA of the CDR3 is TGCGCCAGCAGCCAAGAGGGGGGCACACTCGACCCCCTCTCCTACGAGCAGTACTTC. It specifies CASSQEGGTLDPLSYEQYF.

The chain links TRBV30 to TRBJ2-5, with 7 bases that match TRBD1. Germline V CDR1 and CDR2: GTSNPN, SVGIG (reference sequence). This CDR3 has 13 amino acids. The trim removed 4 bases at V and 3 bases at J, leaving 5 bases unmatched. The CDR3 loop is CAWNTGVEETQYF. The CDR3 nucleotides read TGTGCCTGGAACACAGGGGTGGAAGAGACCCAGTACTTC.

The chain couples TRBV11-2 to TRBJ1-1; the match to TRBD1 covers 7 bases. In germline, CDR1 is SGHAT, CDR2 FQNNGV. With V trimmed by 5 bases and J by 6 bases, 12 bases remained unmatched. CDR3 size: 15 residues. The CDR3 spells CASSPGSRTGAEAFF. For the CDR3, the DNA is TGTGCCAGCAGCCCCGGTTCCCGGACAGGAGCTGAAGCTTTCTTT.

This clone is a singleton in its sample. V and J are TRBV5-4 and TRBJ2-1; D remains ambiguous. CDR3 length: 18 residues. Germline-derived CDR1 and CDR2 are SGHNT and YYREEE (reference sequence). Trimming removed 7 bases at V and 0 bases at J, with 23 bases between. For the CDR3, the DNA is TGTGCCAGCTCAACTTTAGAGTCCTCAGGACGCTCCTACAATGAGCAGTTCTTC. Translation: CASSTLESSGRSYNEQFF. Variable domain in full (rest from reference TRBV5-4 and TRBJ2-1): ETGVTQSPTHLIKTRGQQVTLRCSSQSGHNTVSWYQQALGQGPQFIFQYYREEENGRGNFPPRFSGLQFPNYSSELNVNALELDDSALYLCASSTLESSGRSYNEQFFGPGTRLTVL.

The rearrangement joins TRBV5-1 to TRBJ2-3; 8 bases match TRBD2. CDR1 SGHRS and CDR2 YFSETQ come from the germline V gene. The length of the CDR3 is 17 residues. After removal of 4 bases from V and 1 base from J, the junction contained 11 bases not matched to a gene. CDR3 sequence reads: CASSHLGRAFGTDTQYF. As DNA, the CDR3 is TGCGCCAGCAGCCACCTCGGGAGGGCATTCGGCACAGATACGCAGTATTTT. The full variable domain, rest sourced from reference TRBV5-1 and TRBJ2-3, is KAGVTQTPRYLIKTRGQQVTLSCSPISGHRSVSWYQQTPGQGLQFLFEYFSETQRNKGNFPGRFSGRQFSNSRSEMNVSTLELGDSALYLCASSHLGRAFGTDTQYFGPGTRLTVL.

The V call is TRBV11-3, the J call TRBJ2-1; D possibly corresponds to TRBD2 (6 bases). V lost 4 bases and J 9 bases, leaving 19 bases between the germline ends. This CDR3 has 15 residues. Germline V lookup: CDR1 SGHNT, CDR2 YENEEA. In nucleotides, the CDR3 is TGTGCCAGCAGCTGGACGGGACTCGCGAAGGGTGAGCAGTTCTTC. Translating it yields CASSWTGLAKGEQFF.

The CDR3 is CASSVLLEAGELFF. For the CDR3, the DNA is TGTGCCAGCAGCGTTTTACTAGAGGCCGGGGAGCTGTTTTTT. J is TRBJ2-2 and V is TRBV9; possible D gene TRBD2, 5 bases. From germline, CDR1 is SGDLS and CDR2 YYNGEE. The CDR3 extends over 14 amino acids. Trimming took 2 bases from V and 6 from J, leaving 11 bases between them.

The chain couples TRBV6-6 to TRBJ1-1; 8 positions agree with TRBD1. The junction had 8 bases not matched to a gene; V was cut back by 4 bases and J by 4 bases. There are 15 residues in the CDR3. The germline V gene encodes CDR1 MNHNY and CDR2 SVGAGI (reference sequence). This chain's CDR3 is CASSSGTGRFTEAFF. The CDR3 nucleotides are TGTGCCAGCAGTTCCGGGACAGGCCGTTTCACTGAAGCTTTCTTT.

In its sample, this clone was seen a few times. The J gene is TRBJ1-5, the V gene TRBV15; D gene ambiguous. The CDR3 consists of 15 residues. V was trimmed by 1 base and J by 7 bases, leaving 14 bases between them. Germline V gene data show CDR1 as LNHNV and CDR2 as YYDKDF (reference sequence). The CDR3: CATSRVRGLFQPQHF. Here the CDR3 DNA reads TGTGCCACCAGCAGAGTCAGAGGGCTGTTCCAGCCCCAGCATTTT.